One sample yielded the 22 T cell receptor beta chains listed below, sequenced in a study of metastatic and nonmetastatic thyroid tumors. TCRdb used MiXCR to call clones anew from the PCR reads. The data contain about 27,000 clones, 20% to 30% of them singletons. The entire patient cohort was treatment-naive prior to thyroid surgery. Source material: blood. These receptors all come from a female donor with papillary thyroid cancer or a benign thyroid nodule (not recorded which). Some clones in this sample may be carry-over from other donors' samples.

This clone is categorized as medium-sized. The V call is TRBV12-3 or TRBV12-4, the J call TRBJ1-2; 9 nucleotides align to TRBD1. J was trimmed by 4 bases and V by 7 bases; bases with no gene match: 4. The CDR3 totals 13 residues. CDR3 nucleotide sequence: TGTGCCAGCACTCCGGGACAGGGCTATGGCTACACCTTC. Translating it yields CASTPGQGYGYTF.

This clone came up once. This chain joins TRBV20-1 and TRBJ2-3; D is uncertain. CDR1 and CDR2 from the germline V gene are DFQATT and SNEGSKA (reference sequence). CDR3 size: 12 residues. Deletions cut 0 bases from V and 9 bases from J, with 10 bases between. The CDR3 is CSAREDTQTQYF. CDR3 coding DNA: TGCAGTGCTAGAGAGGATACCCAGACGCAGTATTTT.

This rearrangement joins TRBV6-2 or TRBV6-3 to TRBJ2-1; 12 positions agree with TRBD2. After removal of 2 bases from V and 8 bases from J, the junction contained 16 bases not matched to a gene. This CDR3 is 19 amino acids long. CDR1 and CDR2 (germline): MNHEY, SVGEGT. CDR3 in amino acids: CASSYGQGLAGPTRDEQFF. The CDR3 DNA reads TGTGCCAGCAGTTACGGTCAGGGACTAGCGGGTCCCACAAGAGATGAGCAGTTCTTC.

In the case of this clone: The junction and the germline gene differ at one end; a read error may be behind it. This sequence joins TRBV11-1 and TRBJ2-3, with no clear D. Looked up from germline, CDR1 is SGHAT and CDR2 is FQDESV (reference sequence). This CDR3 is built from 13 residues. CDR3 residues: CAISLSPQDTQYF. The CDR3 coding sequence is TGTGCCATCAGCTTATCCCCCCAAGATACGCAGTATTTT.

The J gene is TRBJ1-1, the V gene TRBV20-1; TRBD1 agrees at 7 bases. Germline loops: CDR1 DFQATT, CDR2 SNEGSKA (reference sequence). J gave up 1 base and V 5 bases, and 16 bases lay outside the gene matches. The length of the CDR3 is 17 residues. The CDR3 region has the DNA TGCAGTGCTGGAAGACTCAGGGGGTCATCTCGGAACACTGAAGCTTTCTTT. Its translation: CSAGRLRGSSRNTEAFF.

This clone was counted many times. V and J are TRBV7-2 and TRBJ2-5; 9 positions agree with TRBD1. V was pared by 5 bases and J by 4 bases, with 11 bases of the junction left unmatched. The CDR3 covers 16 residues. Per the germline V gene, CDR1 is SGHTA and CDR2 is FQGNSA. The CDR3 is CASSLVWDRVSETQYF. CDR3 in DNA: TGTGCCAGCAGCCTCGTGTGGGACAGGGTATCAGAGACCCAGTACTTC. The variable domain in full, with the rest retrieved from reference TRBV7-2 and TRBJ2-5, is GAGVSQSPSNKVTEKGKDVELRCDPISGHTALYWYRQSLGQGLEFLIYFQGNSAPDKSGLPSDRFSAERTGGSVSTLTIQRTQQEDSAVYLCASSLVWDRVSETQYFGPGTRLLVL.

Remarks on this clone: This may come from a read error, since a much larger clone is one base off. The chain has TRBV18 and TRBJ2-4; 8 nucleotides line up with TRBD1. Germline V CDR1 and CDR2: KGHSH, LQKENI. Germline trimming cut 6 bases from V and 3 bases from J; bases unmatched to any gene: 7. This CDR3 has 15 residues. For the CDR3, the DNA is TGTGCCAGCTCGACTCAGGGGGCCGACAAAAACATTCAGTACTTC. It specifies CASSTQGADKNIQYF.

The genes are TRBV30 and TRBJ2-2; D is perhaps TRBD1 (6 bases). The CDR3 covers 17 residues. CDR1 GTSNPN and CDR2 SVGIG come from the germline V gene (reference sequence). Trimming pared 0 bases from V and 3 bases from J, leaving 17 bases between. CDR3 bases: TGTGCCTGGAGTGTAACCCCCCCTCCAGGGGACACCGGGGAGCTGTTTTTT. As protein: CAWSVTPPPGDTGELFF.

This clone is labeled medium-sized. The gene calls are TRBV7-8 and TRBJ2-7; TRBD2 matches at 10 bases. CDR1 and CDR2 from the germline V gene are SGHVS and FQNEAQ. The CDR3 covers 16 residues. The ends lost 5 bases at V and 2 bases at J; junction bases unmatched: 9. CDR3: CASSPYSGGITYEQYF. CDR3 nucleotides: TGTGCCAGCAGCCCCTATAGCGGGGGGATTACCTACGAGCAGTACTTC.

Remarks on this clone: The junction departs from the called germline gene at one end, perhaps through a read error. V usage is TRBV2 and J usage is TRBJ2-3; a weak D match, TRBD2 (6 bases). Germline V lookup: CDR1 SNHLY, CDR2 FYNNEI. The CDR3 is 16 amino acids. The CDR3 region is CASRVPLGRVTDTQCF. In DNA form, the CDR3 reads TGTGCCAGCAGAGTGCCCCTCGGGAGAGTCACAGATACGCAGTGTTTT.

This clone was detected many times. The chain carries TRBV5-1 and TRBJ2-3; D not resolved. The CDR3 contains 14 residues. CDR1 SGHRS and CDR2 YFSETQ come from the germline V gene. Trimming stripped 3 bases from V and 0 bases from J, with 8 bases between. The CDR3 protein is CASSSGRSTDTQYF. The CDR3 DNA is TGCGCCAGCAGCTCCGGACGGAGCACAGATACGCAGTATTTT.

This clone was seen a handful of times. One end of the junction is discordant with germline, which a read error may explain. The gene calls are TRBV12-3 or TRBV12-4 and TRBJ1-5; D gene uncertain. The CDR3 runs to 12 residues. This CDR3 is CASSSGKQPQHF. The CDR3 bases are TGTGCCAGCAGTTCTGGCAAACAGCCCCAGCATTTT.

This clone was seen at least ten times. The chain combines TRBV2 with TRBJ2-3; D unresolved. V lost 6 bases to trimming and J lost 4 bases, with 14 bases between them. The CDR3 has 14 amino acids. Per the germline V gene, CDR1 is SNHLY and CDR2 is FYNNEI. The CDR3: CASRPGLIADTQYF. In DNA, the CDR3 is TGTGCCAGCAGGCCGGGCCTGATTGCAGATACGCAGTATTTT.

This clone ranks as medium-sized. Distinct nucleotide sequences in the sample also encode this CDR3. The chain is built from TRBV18 and TRBJ1-1, with D possibly being TRBD1 (6 bases). V gave up 3 bases and J gave up 1 base, with 9 bases separating them. This CDR3 comprises 14 residues. Germline CDR1 is KGHSH and CDR2 is LQKENI. CDR3: CASSPGQKNTEAFF. The CDR3 nucleotides read TGTGCCAGCTCACCGGGACAAAAGAACACTGAAGCTTTCTTT.

This clone was found many times. A much larger clone lies one base from this, so it may be a read error. This CDR3 is also generated by other DNA sequences in the sample. CDR3 in amino acids: CASSLQYTREAFF. The CDR3 nucleotides are TGTGCCAGCAGTCTTCAGTATACTAGGGAAGCTTTCTTT. The chain combines TRBV28 with TRBJ1-1; D call uncertain. V was shortened by 5 bases and J by 8 bases, with 15 bases between the two germline ends. Germline V gene data show CDR1 as MDHEN and CDR2 as SYDVKM. The CDR3 runs to 13 residues.

The chain employs TRBV19 and TRBJ1-1; tentatively, D is TRBD1 (6 bases). This CDR3 is 13 amino acids long. Germline lookup yields CDR1 LNHDA and CDR2 SQIVND (reference sequence). Trimming removed 10 bases at V and 4 bases at J, with 16 bases between. CDR3 sequence (DNA): TGTGCCACCCTGGAGGGGGGCTTCACTGAAGCTTTCTTT. This sequence encodes CATLEGGFTEAFF.

The table lists this clone with a count of one. V usage is TRBV20-1 and J usage is TRBJ2-3; 10 bases are a match to TRBD1. The trim removed 5 bases at V and 1 base at J, leaving 0 bases unmatched. Germline loops: CDR1 DFQATT, CDR2 SNEGSKA (reference sequence). This CDR3 has 13 amino acids. The CDR3 reads CSAGQGGTDTQYF. The DNA for the CDR3 is TGCAGTGCTGGACAGGGGGGCACAGATACGCAGTATTTT.

V gene TRBV15 combines with J gene TRBJ1-1, with D possibly TRBD1 on 6 matching bases. V was pared by 5 bases and J by 5 bases, with 12 bases between. CDR3 length: 13 amino acids. Germline V gives CDR1 LNHNV, CDR2 YYDKDF (reference sequence). The CDR3 loop reads CATSPGERTEAFF. The CDR3 bases are TGTGCCACCAGCCCAGGGGAGAGGACTGAAGCTTTCTTT.

This clone showed up many times. Here the CDR3 DNA reads TGTGCCAGCAGCCAGGGCCGGACGAGTCGGTATGGCTACACCTTC. It yields the protein CASSQGRTSRYGYTF. This sequence joins TRBV3-1 and TRBJ1-2; D gene ambiguous. Per the germline V gene, CDR1 is LGHDT and CDR2 is YNNKEL (reference sequence). This CDR3 spans 15 amino acids. Deletions cut 3 bases from V and 5 bases from J, with 16 bases between.

This clone was found a few times. Since a much larger clone is just one base distant, this may be a read error. The chain combines TRBV2 with TRBJ2-3, with a weak D call TRBD2 (6 bases). CDR1 is SNHLY, CDR2 FYNNEI, per germline. V was pared by 6 bases and J by 5 bases, with 6 bases between. CDR3 size: 11 residues. Written as DNA, the CDR3 is TGTGCCAGCAGGGGGGGAGATACGCAGTATTTT. Translating it yields CASRGGDTQYF. The full variable domain, completed using reference TRBV2 and TRBJ2-3, is EPEVTQTPSHQVTQMGQEVILRCVPISNHLYFYWYRQILGQKVEFLVSFYNNEISEKSEIFDDQFSVERPDGSNFTLKIRSTKLEDSAMYFCASRGGDTQYFGPGTRLTVL.

This clone showed up just a few times. The rearrangement uses TRBV15 and TRBJ1-2; D uncertain. There are 15 residues in the CDR3. Trimming pared 7 bases from V and 7 bases from J, leaving 22 bases between. Looked up from germline, CDR1 is LNHNV and CDR2 is YYDKDF (reference sequence). Written as DNA, the CDR3 is TGTGCCACCATCTCAAGCAAGAAGTGGGCGAGTGGCTACACCTTC. This sequence encodes CATISSKKWASGYTF.

Ten or more counts support this clone. The chain links TRBV7-6 to TRBJ1-1; no clear D gene. Deletions cut 7 bases from V and 0 bases from J, with 9 bases between. The CDR3 length is 13 residues. CDR1 and CDR2 from the germline V gene are SGHVS and FNYEAQ. In nucleotides, the CDR3 is TGTGCCAGCATAGGGTTACTGAACACTGAAGCTTTCTTT. It translates to CASIGLLNTEAFF.